Listed below are T cell receptor beta chains from one sample, sequenced in a study of shared clonotypes between healthy human individuals. The assay was immunoSEQ multiplex PCR, and TCRdb's table has in-frame clones only and misses some. In the table there are millions of clones, about 94% of which are singletons. The sequencing input was naive CD8+ T cells sorted from blood. These receptors were obtained from a man younger than 30 in good health. CDR3s include the opening cysteine and the closing phenylalanine or tryptophan. Each record gives: D gene, clone size, J gene, V gene, CDR3 protein, CDR3 DNA. The D gene is left open where the match is weak. Clone size, where shown, is once, few, many, or a class for clones that have expanded.

. | . | TRBJ1-3 | TRBV30 | CAWDEGGNTIYF | TGTGCCTGGGACGAAGGGGGAAACACCATATATTTT
. | . | TRBJ2-2 | TRBV7-2 | CASSLVRFF | TGTGCCAGCAGCTTAGTTCGGTTTTTT
. | . | TRBJ2-7 | TRBV5-5 | CASSSLGDYEQYF | TGTGCCAGCAGCTCACTTGGTGACTACGAGCAGTACTTC
. | . | TRBJ1-1 | TRBV19 | CASSISPEQGLNTEAFF | TGTGCCAGTAGTATATCCCCTGAACAAGGGTTAAACACTGAAGCTTTCTTT
. | . | TRBJ2-5 | TRBV4-3 | CASSLDKEETQYF | TGCGCCAGCAGTTTGGATAAAGAAGAGACCCAGTACTTC
. | . | TRBJ2-2 | TRBV5-1 | CASSPEGTVTNTGELFF | TGCGCCAGCAGCCCAGAAGGGACGGTCACCAACACCGGGGAGCTGTTTTTT
TRBD1 | . | TRBJ2-2 | TRBV10-3 | CAISGVTGSLAGELFF | TGTGCCATCAGTGGGGTGACAGGGAGCCTCGCCGGGGAGCTGTTTTTT
TRBD1 | . | TRBJ1-2 | TRBV14 | CASSQVQGGHYGYTF | TGTGCCAGCAGCCAAGTTCAGGGGGGCCATTATGGCTACACCTTC
. | . | TRBJ2-3 | TRBV9 | CASSPDSTDTQYF | TGTGCCAGCAGCCCCGATTCCACAGATACGCAGTATTTT
TRBD2 | . | TRBJ2-1 | TRBV25-1 | CASSVSGRPVDEQFF | TGTGCCAGCAGTGTGAGCGGGAGGCCCGTAGATGAGCAGTTCTTC
. | . | TRBJ1-2 | TRBV9 | CASSPGLGSFSYGYTF | TGTGCCAGCAGCCCGGGCCTGGGTAGCTTTAGCTATGGCTACACCTTC
. | . | TRBJ2-7 | TRBV27 | CTSSPESSDYEQYF | TGTACCAGCAGTCCTGAAAGCAGTGACTACGAGCAGTACTTC
. | . | TRBJ1-1 | TRBV25-1 | CASSESWVGTEAFF | TGTGCCAGCAGTGAATCTTGGGTCGGCACTGAAGCTTTCTTT
. | . | TRBJ2-6 | TRBV7-8 | CASSLAPGSSGANVLTF | TGTGCCAGCAGCTTAGCTCCAGGTAGCTCTGGGGCCAACGTCCTGACTTTC
. | . | TRBJ1-5 | TRBV28 | CASSFEGGYSNQPQHF | TGTGCCAGCAGTTTTGAGGGGGGTTATAGCAATCAGCCCCAGCATTTT
. | . | TRBJ2-7 | TRBV7-9 | CASSDGAEGGYEQYF | TGTGCCAGCAGCGACGGAGCCGAGGGAGGCTACGAGCAGTACTTC
. | . | TRBJ1-2 | TRBV5-5 | CASSLEALDGYTF | TGTGCCAGCAGCCTGGAGGCTTTGGATGGCTACACCTTC
TRBD1 | . | TRBJ1-5 | TRBV4-1 | CASSQGQGGVWPQHF | TGCGCCAGCAGCCAAGGACAGGGGGGTGTTTGGCCCCAGCATTTT
. | . | TRBJ1-2 | TRBV5-1 | CASSRETGWYGYTF | TGCGCCAGCAGCAGGGAGACAGGATGGTATGGCTACACCTTC
TRBD1 | . | TRBJ2-7 | TRBV28 | CASSSPSGTESYEQYF | TGTGCCAGCAGTTCCCCCTCCGGGACAGAGTCCTACGAGCAGTACTTC
TRBD2 | . | TRBJ2-3 | TRBV5-4 | CASSLEASGRLDTQYF | TGTGCCAGCAGCTTGGAGGCTAGCGGGAGATTAGATACGCAGTATTTT
TRBD2 | . | TRBJ2-7 | TRBV7-9 | CASSSSTGLVIEQYF | TGTGCCAGCAGCTCCTCCACGGGACTAGTGATCGAGCAGTACTTC
. | . | TRBJ2-7 | TRBV7-9 | CASSLVGYEQYF | TGTGCCAGCAGCTTAGTTGGCTACGAGCAGTACTTC
. | . | TRBJ2-5 | TRBV9 | CASSVGGLLQETQYF | TGTGCCAGCAGCGTCGGGGGACTGCTCCAAGAGACCCAGTACTTC
. | . | TRBJ2-7 | TRBV7-9 | CATRGSDSYEQYF | TGTGCCACCCGAGGCTCGGATTCGTACGAGCAGTACTTC
. | . | TRBJ2-1 | TRBV27 | CASSLGASYNEQFF | TGTGCCAGCAGTTTAGGTGCCTCCTACAATGAGCAGTTCTTC
. | . | TRBJ1-2 | TRBV2 | CASSVPIDRLANYGYTF | TGTGCCAGCAGCGTCCCTATCGACAGGTTAGCTAACTATGGCTACACCTTC
TRBD2 | once | TRBJ2-2 | TRBV11-2 | CASSSGLENTGELFF | TGTGCCAGCAGCTCGGGACTAGAGAACACCGGGGAGCTGTTTTTT
. | . | TRBJ2-1 | TRBV4-1 | CASSQEGRGTANEQFF | TGCGCCAGCAGCCAAGAGGGTCGGGGGACGGCGAATGAGCAGTTCTTC
TRBD1 | . | TRBJ1-5 | TRBV28 | CASSPGQGNQPQHF | TGTGCCAGCAGCCCGGGACAGGGGAATCAGCCCCAGCATTTT
. | . | TRBJ2-3 | TRBV7-9 | CASSSGTDTQYF | TGTGCCAGCAGCTCGGGCACAGATACGCAGTATTTT
. | . | TRBJ2-5 | TRBV6-5 | CASSSGPGVQETQYF | TGTGCCAGCAGTTCCGGGCCAGGGGTTCAAGAGACCCAGTACTTC
. | . | TRBJ1-6 | TRBV6-5 | CASSYSGGAPLHF | TGTGCCAGCAGTTACTCGGGGGGTGCACCCCTCCACTTT
TRBD1 | . | TRBJ1-2 | TRBV18 | CASSPPGDRVVGYGYTF | TGTGCCAGCTCACCACCGGGCGACAGGGTTGTCGGCTATGGCTACACCTTC
. | . | TRBJ2-2 | TRBV30 | CAWSVIGANTGELFF | TGTGCCTGGAGTGTAATCGGGGCGAACACCGGGGAGCTGTTTTTT
. | . | TRBJ2-2 | TRBV27 | CASSLGLLITGELFF | TGTGCCAGCAGTTTAGGGTTACTGATTACCGGGGAGCTGTTTTTT
. | . | TRBJ2-5 | TRBV29-1 | CSVRDQETQYF | TGCAGCGTTAGGGACCAAGAGACCCAGTACTTC
. | . | TRBJ2-2 | TRBV11-3 | CASSPGAGELFF | TGTGCCAGCAGCCCAGGTGCCGGGGAGCTGTTTTTT
. | . | TRBJ2-1 | TRBV7-9 | CASSNSGGSYNEQFF | TGTGCCAGCAGCAATTCCGGGGGATCCTACAATGAGCAGTTCTTC
TRBD2 | . | TRBJ2-1 | TRBV9 | CASSLSGGNEQFF | TGTGCCAGCAGCCTTAGCGGGGGGAATGAGCAGTTCTTC
. | . | TRBJ2-7 | TRBV2 | CASTDSSHEQYF | TGTGCCAGCACCGACAGTAGCCACGAGCAGTACTTC